The 4 T cell receptor beta chains below all came from one sample that was sequenced in a study of T cell changes during pregnancy in multiple sclerosis. Sequencing used immunoSEQ multiplex PCR; TCRdb keeps in-frame clones, though not all of them. The top ten clones hold more than 0.35% of a sample with some 40,000 clones, about 94% of them seen once. Here the sequenced sample was CD4+ T cells from peripheral blood mononuclear cells, taken after pregnancy. These receptors were collected from a female donor with multiple sclerosis, enrolled in a pregnancy study.

The chain couples TRBV7-3 to TRBJ2-5; D is possibly TRBD2 (6 bases). CDR1 is SGHTA and CDR2 is FQGTGA in the germline V gene. The germline V and J ends were trimmed by 5 bases and 2 bases, with 9 bases remaining between them. The CDR3 consists of 13 residues. In DNA form, the CDR3 reads TGTGCCAGCAGCGGAGGGCAGCAAGAGACCCAGTACTTC. The encoded protein is CASSGGQQETQYF.

This chain's CDR3 is CASRTQNYGYTF. The CDR3 bases are TGTGCCAGCAGAACCCAGAACTATGGCTACACCTTC. This chain joins TRBV25-1 and TRBJ1-2; no reliable D call. CDR3 length: 12 amino acids. Germline loops: CDR1 MGHDK, CDR2 SYGVNS. V dropped 6 bases and J dropped 2 bases, with 7 bases sitting between them.

Here the CDR3 DNA reads TGCGCCAGCAGAGATGGGACAGGGGGTTCCTACGAGCAGTACTTC. Its translation: CASRDGTGGSYEQYF. This sequence joins TRBV10-1 and TRBJ2-7; 11 nucleotides align to TRBD1. Losses at the gene ends were 6 bases for V and 1 base for J; bases not matched to a gene: 5. Germline V CDR1 and CDR2: WNHNN, SYGVQD (reference sequence). The CDR3 is 15 amino acids.

The V call is TRBV10-3, the J call TRBJ2-7, with 8 bases identical to TRBD1. The germline CDR1 and CDR2 sequences are ENHRY and SYGVKD. This CDR3 has 16 residues. J was trimmed by 5 bases and V by 6 bases; bases with no gene match: 15. CDR3 residues: CAISPDPGQGIDEQYF. The CDR3 DNA reads TGTGCCATCAGCCCGGACCCCGGACAGGGTATCGACGAGCAGTACTTC.